The clone carrying this TCR beta chain was counted a few times. Its specificity is unknown. The CDR3 spans 15 residues. Germline V gene sequence: CDR1 SGHTA, CDR2 FQGNSA. Unmatched junction bases numbered 6, after V lost 3 bases and J lost 7 bases. Participants with HIV, all of them, were treated in the United States. Cryopreserved PBMC samples of about 1-11 million cells were used for DNA extraction. This entry is derived from a study of long-term antiretroviral therapy in people with HIV. Turning to the study itself: Of all samples, the earliest predate the 2015 immediate-ART recommendation by about a decade.

Survey-level immunoSEQ v3.0 assays were run. Profiling relied on immunoSEQ multiplex PCR, and the TCRdb table lists in-frame clones only, not all of them. The repertoire includes 20,000 to 25,000 clones, about 92% of them detected once, and 9.2% sits in the top ten. Study-level findings and limits: Clonal populations expanded prior to ART predominated within the repertoire at all time points.

The chain couples TRBV7-2 to TRBJ2-7, with 13 bases that match TRBD2. The clonotype comes from a woman between 35 and 50 years old with HIV. The sample consisted of unsorted PBMCs, taken 7.6 years after starting antiretroviral therapy. CDR3 coding DNA: TGTGCCAGCAGCTTTACTAGCGGGGGGGCATATGAGCAGTACTTC. Amino acids: CASSFTSGGAYEQYF.